The next 10 T cell receptor beta chains were all read from a single sample in a study of CD8 T cells in Susac syndrome. Reverse transcription used about 0.45 to 1 ug RNA and random hexamers. Using its own MiXCR run on the immunoSEQ multiplex PCR reads, TCRdb lists one record per CDR3 protein. The top ten clones hold 0.099% of a sample with around 200,000 distinct CDR3 sequences, 85% to 95% of them seen once. Sequenced: CD4+ T cells from PBMCs. The origin of the receptors is a human donor with Susac syndrome.

This clonotype appeared a single time. The V gene is TRBV21-1, the J gene TRBJ2-5; the table's D call, TRBD1, has no DNA check behind it. TRBV21-1 is a pseudogene locus. The CDR3 loop spans 16 amino acids. The CDR3: CASSKSTHPKGETQYF. The CDR3 coding sequence is TGTGCCAGCAGCAAATCCACGCATCCGAAGGGGGAGACCCAGTACTTC.

The rearrangement links TRBV20-1 to TRBJ2-5; D may be TRBD1 (6 bases). The CDR3 runs 16 residues. Germline values: CDR1 DFQATT, CDR2 SNEGSKA (reference sequence). V dropped 6 bases and J dropped 4 bases, with 24 bases sitting between them. Here the CDR3 DNA reads TGCAGTGCCCATCTGGGGGCAGGCGCCTTCGGAGAGACCCAGTACTTC. It encodes CSAHLGAGAFGETQYF.

V usage is TRBV20-1 and J usage is TRBJ2-7; 13 nucleotides line up with TRBD2. V was pared by 3 bases and J by 4 bases, with 3 bases of the junction left unmatched. The CDR3 contains 14 residues. Germline values: CDR1 DFQATT, CDR2 SNEGSKA (reference sequence). CDR3 in amino acids: CSARTSGRLYEQYF. CDR3 nucleotide sequence: TGCAGTGCTAGGACTAGCGGGAGGTTGTACGAGCAGTACTTC.

This clonotype has just one count. The DNA of the CDR3 is TGCGCCAGCAGCTTGACGGCTAGCTCCTACAATGAGCAGTTCTTC. It codes for CASSLTASSYNEQFF. The rearrangement links TRBV5-1 to TRBJ2-1; D remains unclear. Germline V CDR1 and CDR2: SGHRS, YFSETQ. The CDR3 runs 15 residues. V lost 1 base and J lost 0, with 8 bases in between.

This clonotype has only one observation. The chain has TRBV14 and TRBJ2-7; D remains unclear. CDR1 and CDR2 (germline): SGHDN, FVKESK. The CDR3 runs to 16 residues. V gave up 0 bases and J gave up 2 bases, with 14 bases separating them. The CDR3 bases are TGTGCCAGCAGCCAAGACAGGTCAAAAGCAACCTACGAGCAGTACTTC. Its translation: CASSQDRSKATYEQYF.

The chain is built from TRBV5-4 and TRBJ2-1; D remains ambiguous. V lost 4 bases, J lost 0 bases, and 14 bases lay in between. Germline values: CDR1 SGHNT, CDR2 YYREEE (reference sequence). This CDR3 has 16 residues. The CDR3, as DNA: TGTGCCAGCAGCCCCTCAGTGGAAAGCTCCTACAATGAGCAGTTCTTC. It specifies CASSPSVESSYNEQFF.

V gene TRBV2 combines with J gene TRBJ2-5; D possibly corresponds to TRBD2 (6 bases). The CDR3 is 16 amino acids. The V end lost 6 bases, the J end lost 5 bases, and 22 bases lay between the germline ends. CDR1 SNHLY and CDR2 FYNNEI come from the germline V gene. CDR3 DNA: TGTGCCAGCAGACTCCGACGGGCCGGAGGGAGGGAGACCCAGTACTTC. Translating it yields CASRLRRAGGRETQYF. Full variable domain (outside the CDR3, taken from reference TRBV2 and TRBJ2-5): EPEVTQTPSHQVTQMGQEVILRCVPISNHLYFYWYRQILGQKVEFLVSFYNNEISEKSEIFDDQFSVERPDGSNFTLKIRSTKLEDSAMYFCASRLRRAGGRETQYFGPGTRLLVL.

This chain joins TRBV7-9 and TRBJ1-2; TRBD1 might be the D (6 bases). CDR1 and CDR2 from the germline V gene are SEHNR and FQNEAQ (reference sequence). Trimming cost V 1 base and J 8 bases, with 11 bases left between them. This CDR3 has 13 amino acids. The CDR3, as DNA: TGTGCCAGCAGCTTAGTCAGGGGTAAAGGCTACACCTTC. As protein: CASSLVRGKGYTF.

The chain is built from TRBV20-1 and TRBJ2-5; no clear D. Germline assignment: CDR1 DFQATT and CDR2 SNEGSKA (reference sequence). The CDR3 runs to 14 residues. Trimming stripped 2 bases from V and 2 bases from J, with 12 bases between. The CDR3 DNA follows: TGCAGTGCTAGAATAACGGGCAGGCAAGAGACCCAGTACTTC. This sequence encodes CSARITGRQETQYF.

The chain is built from TRBV7-9 and TRBJ1-4; tentative D call: TRBD1 (5 bases). The CDR3 contains 16 residues. Trimming took 5 bases from V and 2 from J, leaving 15 bases between them. CDR1 is SEHNR, CDR2 FQNEAQ, per germline (reference sequence). This chain's CDR3 is CASSPGRGPTNEKLFF. Written as DNA, the CDR3 is TGTGCCAGCAGCCCGGGTAGGGGTCCCACTAATGAAAAACTGTTTTTT.